Below are 31 T cell receptor beta chains sequenced from a single sample in a study of technical replicates of blood from a handful of donors. The data were produced by immunoSEQ multiplex PCR, yet TCRdb's version contains in-frame clones alone and is incomplete. Counted here are 14,000 or so clones, around 85% occurring once; the ten biggest clones make up more than 9%. The source material was PBMCs. These TCRs come from a human donor in good health.

The CDR3 region has the DNA TGTGCCAGCAGTTTAAGACAGGGGGCTGATACGCAGTATTTT. It specifies CASSLRQGADTQYF. This chain joins TRBV27 and TRBJ2-3; 10 positions match TRBD1. CDR1 MNHEY and CDR2 SMNVEV come from the germline V gene (reference sequence). The CDR3 is 14 residues long. V dropped 2 bases and J dropped 6; count of bases not matched to a gene: 2.

V is TRBV14 and J is TRBJ2-1, with 7 bases fitting TRBD2. With 0 bases clipped from V and 4 bases from J, the junction kept 6 bases outside the gene matches. The CDR3 spans 16 residues. Germline CDR1 reads SGHDN; CDR2 reads FVKESK. CDR3 bases: TGTGCCAGCAGCCAAGATCAGCACGGGAGGTACAATGAGCAGTTCTTC. Its protein is CASSQDQHGRYNEQFF.

This chain connects TRBV5-1 to TRBJ2-7, with TRBD1 identical over 10 bases. Per germline, CDR1 SGHRS and CDR2 YFSETQ. V lost 4 bases, J lost 5 bases, and 3 bases stayed unmatched. The CDR3 is 13 residues long. The CDR3 region is CASSRDRGDEQYF. CDR3 DNA: TGCGCCAGCAGCCGGGACAGGGGTGACGAGCAGTACTTC.

The CDR3 region has the DNA TGTGCCAGCAGCCCCTATGGTCCCTACGAGCAGTACTTC. This encodes CASSPYGPYEQYF. This rearrangement joins TRBV5-8 to TRBJ2-7; unclear D gene. Trimming shortened V by 4 bases and J by 2 bases, and 10 bases separated the two germline ends. Germline V gives CDR1 SGHTS, CDR2 YDEGEE. CDR3 length: 13 amino acids.

The rearrangement joins TRBV29-1 to TRBJ1-5; TRBD1 aligns across 9 bases. CDR1 and CDR2 (germline): SQVTM, ANQGSEA. V trimming: 6 bases; J trimming: 6 bases; junction bases outside the gene matches: 9. The length of the CDR3 is 14 residues. The CDR3, as DNA: TGCAGCGTAGCTCAGGGGACAGGGCCTCAGCCCCAGCATTTT. Protein product: CSVAQGTGPQPQHF.

CDR3 nucleotide sequence: TGTGCCAGTATTCCTAGCGGCGGAAAGGTAGATACGCAGTATTTT. Translation gives CASIPSGGKVDTQYF. The V call is TRBV19, the J call TRBJ2-3; TRBD2 matches 7 bases. Germline CDR1 reads LNHDA; CDR2 reads SQIVND (reference sequence). The CDR3 consists of 15 residues. V lost 7 bases to trimming and J lost 5 bases; unmatched junction nucleotides: 12.

The V call is TRBV19, the J call TRBJ1-1; no definite D call. The length of the CDR3 is 14 residues. The V gene's germline CDR1 is LNHDA and CDR2 SQIVND (reference sequence). Trimming left V 10 bases short and J 1 base short, with 16 bases between. The DNA for the CDR3 is TGTGCCACCCCTCGGTGGGCCCAGAACACTGAAGCTTTCTTT. As protein: CATPRWAQNTEAFF.

V gene TRBV5-1 combines with J gene TRBJ1-4; no clear D. This CDR3 is built from 15 residues. Germline V gives CDR1 SGHRS, CDR2 YFSETQ. Trimming left V 0 bases short and J 6 bases short, with 12 bases between. DNA for the CDR3: TGCGCCAGCAGCTTGGAGCGGAGGGAATATGAAAAACTGTTTTTT. It is translated as CASSLERREYEKLFF.

This clone is a singleton in its sample. The rearrangement joins TRBV19 to TRBJ1-3; no definite D call. The CDR3 has 15 residues. V was trimmed by 5 bases and J by 4 bases, leaving 15 bases between them. CDR1 and CDR2 (germline): LNHDA, SQIVND (reference sequence). CDR3 sequence: CASSSTANSGNTIYF. The CDR3 DNA reads TGTGCCAGTAGTTCAACAGCAAATTCCGGAAACACCATATATTTT.

V is TRBV18 and J is TRBJ2-2; 11 bases fit TRBD1. With 3 bases clipped from V and 7 bases from J, the junction kept 4 bases outside the gene matches. The CDR3 runs to 15 residues. Per the germline V gene, CDR1 is KGHSH and CDR2 is LQKENI. For the CDR3, the DNA is TGTGCCAGCTCACCTCCGGGACAGGGGGACGGGGAGCTGTTTTTT. It encodes CASSPPGQGDGELFF.

The V and J genes are TRBV7-9 and TRBJ2-2; no firm D call. The length of the CDR3 is 14 residues. Germline V gene lookup returns CDR1 SEHNR and CDR2 FQNEAQ (reference sequence). Trimming pared 3 bases from V and 3 bases from J, leaving 8 bases between. The CDR3 spells CASSFSRDTGELFF. The CDR3 nucleotides read TGTGCCAGCAGCTTTAGTCGGGACACCGGGGAGCTGTTTTTT.

By share, this clone counts as medium-sized. The genes are TRBV28 and TRBJ1-2; 9 nucleotides match TRBD1. The CDR3 has 15 amino acids. The germline V gene has CDR1 MDHEN and CDR2 SYDVKM. Germline trimming cut 7 bases from V and 1 base from J; bases unmatched to any gene: 7. CDR3: CASTATGGYNYGYTF. CDR3 DNA: TGTGCCAGCACCGCGACAGGGGGATATAACTATGGCTACACCTTC.

V usage is TRBV9 and J usage is TRBJ2-7; 12 nucleotides match TRBD2. Trimming removed 3 bases from V and 6 bases from J; junction bases left unmatched: 13. The germline V gene encodes CDR1 SGDLS and CDR2 YYNGEE. The CDR3 contains 17 residues. The CDR3 nucleotides read TGTGCCAGCAGCGGAATCCAGGGACTAGCGGGTCCGGCCGAGCAGTACTTC. Its protein product is CASSGIQGLAGPAEQYF.

The CDR3 coding sequence is TGTGCCATCAGTGAGTCACGAGACAGGTTCGAGCAGTACTTC. It is translated as CAISESRDRFEQYF. V gene TRBV10-3 combines with J gene TRBJ2-7; the D gene is possibly TRBD1 (6 bases). The CDR3 is 14 residues long. The germline CDR1 and CDR2 sequences are ENHRY and SYGVKD. The V end was cut by 0 bases, the J end by 6 bases, with 12 bases between.

The chain combines TRBV19 with TRBJ2-1, with TRBD1 matching over 8 bases. Germline-derived CDR1 and CDR2 are LNHDA and SQIVND (reference sequence). J lost 4 bases, V lost 3 bases, and 5 bases had no gene match. This CDR3 spans 15 amino acids. CDR3 DNA: TGTGCCAGTAGTATTCTACAGGGGGGATACAATGAGCAGTTCTTC. Translating gives CASSILQGGYNEQFF. Full variable domain (rest looked up from reference TRBV19 and TRBJ2-1): DGGITQSPKYLFRKEGQNVTLSCEQNLNHDAMYWYRQDPGQGLRLIYYSQIVNDFQKGDIAEGYSVSREKKESFPLTVTSAQKNPTAFYLCASSILQGGYNEQFFGPGTRLTVL.

This sequence joins TRBV6-5 and TRBJ1-1, with D tentatively TRBD1 (6 bases). This CDR3 is built from 13 residues. V was clipped by 10 bases and J by 7 bases, with 19 bases between them. CDR1 and CDR2 (germline): MNHEY, SVGAGI. The CDR3 DNA sequence: TGTGCCACCGGGGACATATCAAGCAGTGAAGCTTTCTTT. Translated: CATGDISSSEAFF.

The chain carries TRBV5-6 and TRBJ2-3, with a possible D match to TRBD1 (5 bases). The V gene's germline CDR1 is SGHDT and CDR2 YYEEEE. The CDR3 contains 14 residues. V lost 0 bases to trimming and J lost 4 bases, with 9 bases between them. CDR3 coding DNA: TGTGCCAGCAGCTTGGTCAGGGTCCCAGATACGCAGTATTTT. Amino acids: CASSLVRVPDTQYF. The whole variable domain, remainder taken from reference TRBV5-6 and TRBJ2-3, is DAGVTQSPTHLIKTRGQQVTLRCSPKSGHDTVSWYQQALGQGPQFIFQYYEEEERQRGNFPDRFSGHQFPNYSSELNVNALLLGDSALYLCASSLVRVPDTQYFGPGTRLTVL.

The chain combines TRBV29-1 with TRBJ2-5; D is possibly TRBD1 (5 bases). The V end lost 4 bases, the J end lost 1 base, and 10 bases lay between the germline ends. The CDR3 loop spans 13 amino acids. Per germline, CDR1 SQVTM and CDR2 ANQGSEA. The DNA of the CDR3 is TGCAGCGTTGTGGGGCACTCCCAAGAGACCCAGTACTTC. The encoded protein is CSVVGHSQETQYF. Full variable domain (rest looked up from reference TRBV29-1 and TRBJ2-5): SAVISQKPSRDICQRGTSLTIQCQVDSQVTMMFWYRQQPGQSLTLIATANQGSEATYESGFVIDKFPISRPNLTFSTLTVSNMSPEDSSIYLCSVVGHSQETQYFGPGTRLLVL.

This chain links TRBV5-8 with TRBJ1-1, with TRBD1 matching 11 bases. Germline-derived CDR1 and CDR2 are SGHTS and YDEGEE. The CDR3 is 12 amino acids. Trimming took 4 bases from V and 11 from J; bases not matched to a gene: 4. The CDR3 spells CASSRTGGWAFF. CDR3 in DNA: TGTGCCAGCAGCCGGACAGGGGGCTGGGCTTTCTTT.

This chain joins TRBV4-1 and TRBJ1-4, with unresolved D. This CDR3 spans 16 amino acids. Trimming left V 3 bases short and J 6 bases short, with 17 bases between. Germline V gene data show CDR1 as MGHRA and CDR2 as YSYEKL. For the CDR3, the DNA is TGCGCCAGCAGCCATCTCAGGACGGCGGGCGATGAAAAACTGTTTTTT. Translating gives CASSHLRTAGDEKLFF.

This chain joins TRBV7-6 and TRBJ2-5, with a tentative D call TRBD1 (5 bases). The CDR3 length is 12 residues. Germline loops: CDR1 SGHVS, CDR2 FNYEAQ. Trimming removed 5 bases from V and 5 bases from J, with 9 bases in between. This CDR3 is CASSGAGETQYF. The CDR3 DNA reads TGTGCCAGCAGCGGAGCAGGGGAGACCCAGTACTTC.

The rearrangement uses TRBV7-2 and TRBJ1-2; D possibly corresponds to TRBD1 (5 bases). V was pared by 3 bases and J by 4 bases, with 12 bases between. This CDR3 contains 14 residues. Per the germline V gene, CDR1 is SGHTA and CDR2 is FQGNSA. CDR3 sequence reads: CASSFRRGVYGYTF. The CDR3 DNA is TGTGCCAGCAGCTTTAGAAGGGGCGTCTATGGCTACACCTTC.

This clone has only one observation. This sequence joins TRBV18 and TRBJ1-1; 7 bases are shared with TRBD1. J gave up 0 bases and V 3 bases, and 7 bases lay outside the gene matches. The V gene's germline CDR1 is KGHSH and CDR2 LQKENI. The CDR3 is 16 residues long. CDR3 nucleotides: TGTGCCAGCTCACCGCCTACAGGGGCGGTGAACACTGAAGCTTTCTTT. As protein: CASSPPTGAVNTEAFF. The entire variable domain, with the rest obtained from reference TRBV18 and TRBJ1-1, is as follows: NAGVMQNPRHLVRRRGQEARLRCSPMKGHSHVYWYRQLPEEGLKFMVYLQKENIIDESGMPKERFSAEFPKEGPSILRIQQVVRGDSAAYFCASSPPTGAVNTEAFFGQGTRLTVV.

V gene TRBV9 combines with J gene TRBJ2-3; no clear D. Germline V gene sequence: CDR1 SGDLS, CDR2 YYNGEE. The CDR3 sequence is 14 residues long. Trimming shortened V by 3 bases and J by 3 bases, and 11 bases separated the two germline ends. The DNA for the CDR3 is TGTGCCAGCAGCGGGCCCGGAGCGACAGATACGCAGTATTTT. It translates to CASSGPGATDTQYF.

The V call is TRBV27, the J call TRBJ2-2, with 7 bases aligning to TRBD1. Looked up from germline, CDR1 is MNHEY and CDR2 is SMNVEV (reference sequence). The CDR3 length is 16 residues. Trimming removed 1 base from V and 5 bases from J; junction bases left unmatched: 7. This CDR3 is CASSLFQGVGTGELFF. The CDR3 DNA reads as TGTGCCAGCAGTTTATTCCAGGGGGTAGGGACCGGGGAGCTGTTTTTT.

V is TRBV6-5 and J is TRBJ2-7; 9 bases are shared with TRBD1. Germline V gene lookup returns CDR1 MNHEY and CDR2 SVGAGI. V dropped 2 bases and J dropped 5; count of bases not matched to a gene: 10. The CDR3 has 16 amino acids. CDR3: CASSYNPGQGPHEQYF. CDR3 DNA: TGTGCCAGCAGTTACAACCCGGGACAGGGCCCCCACGAGCAGTACTTC.

The chain joins TRBV5-1 to TRBJ2-3, with D perhaps TRBD1 (5 bases). Germline V CDR1 and CDR2: SGHRS, YFSETQ. The CDR3 runs 18 residues. Trimming stripped 4 bases from V and 2 bases from J, with 23 bases between. CDR3 protein: CASSPIQTRVWVTDTQYF. The CDR3 DNA follows: TGCGCCAGCAGCCCCATTCAAACCAGGGTATGGGTCACAGATACGCAGTATTTT.

The V call is TRBV10-2, the J call TRBJ2-1, with D tentatively TRBD2 (6 bases). V lost 3 bases and J 2 bases, leaving 14 bases between the germline ends. Germline V lookup: CDR1 WSHSY, CDR2 SAAADI. This CDR3 is built from 16 residues. As DNA, the CDR3 is TGCGCCAGCAGTGAAGGATTAGCGGCCGCCTACAATGAGCAGTTCTTC. Protein product: CASSEGLAAAYNEQFF.

The chain employs TRBV10-3 and TRBJ1-1; D is undetermined. V gave up 4 bases and J gave up 2 bases, with 11 bases separating them. The CDR3 runs 14 residues. The V gene's germline CDR1 is ENHRY and CDR2 SYGVKD. Here the CDR3 DNA reads TGTGCCATCAGTGTTGCGGGTGTTAACACTGAAGCTTTCTTT. This sequence encodes CAISVAGVNTEAFF.

This chain links TRBV6-1 with TRBJ2-7, with D possibly being TRBD1 (5 bases). V was trimmed by 10 bases and J by 2 bases, leaving 21 bases between them. This CDR3 is 15 amino acids long. CDR1 and CDR2 (germline): MNHNS, SASEGT. CDR3 sequence reads: CATNVLGQATYEQYF. In DNA form, the CDR3 reads TGTGCCACAAACGTCCTGGGGCAGGCCACCTACGAGCAGTACTTC.

The CDR3 DNA sequence: TGTGCCTGGAGTTCTGCGGGGGAGCTGTTTTTT. Amino acid sequence: CAWSSAGELFF. This chain joins TRBV30 and TRBJ2-2; D call uncertain. The germline gives CDR1 GTSNPN, CDR2 SVGIG (reference sequence). Trimming left V 2 bases short and J 8 bases short, with 6 bases between. The length of the CDR3 is 11 residues. The entire variable domain, with the rest obtained from reference TRBV30 and TRBJ2-2, is as follows: SQTIHQWPATLVQPVGSPLSLECTVEGTSNPNLYWYRQAAGRGLQLLFYSVGIGQISSEVPQNLSASRPQDRQFILSSKKLLLSDSGFYLCAWSSAGELFFGEGSRLTVL.